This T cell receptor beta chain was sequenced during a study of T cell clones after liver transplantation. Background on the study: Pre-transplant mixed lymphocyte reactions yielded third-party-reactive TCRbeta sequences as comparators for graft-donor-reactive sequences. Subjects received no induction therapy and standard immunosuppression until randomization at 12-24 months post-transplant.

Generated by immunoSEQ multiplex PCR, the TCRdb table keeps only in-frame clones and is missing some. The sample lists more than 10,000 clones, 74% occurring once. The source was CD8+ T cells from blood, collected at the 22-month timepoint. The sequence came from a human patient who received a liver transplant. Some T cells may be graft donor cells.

CDR3 sequence: CASSLWDNEQYF. CDR3 sequence (DNA): TGTGCCAGCAGCTTGTGGGATAACGAGCAGTACTTC. The chain joins TRBV5-5 to TRBJ2-7; no clear D gene. The CDR3 consists of 12 residues. Between the trimmed V and J ends, which lost 1 base and 5 bases, there was a span of 7 bases. Germline V gene data show CDR1 as SGHKS and CDR2 as YYEKEE (reference sequence).